The present entry profiles one T cell receptor (beta chain) with its context. Its antigen is not known. The CDR3 length is 14 residues. J lost 5 bases, V lost 2 bases, and 7 bases had no gene match. Germline V lookup: CDR1 GTSNPN, CDR2 SVGIG (reference sequence). Primers for the PCR totalled 60 Vbeta and 13 Jbeta. TCRdb's copy holds only in-frame clones and misses some; the assay was immunoSEQ multiplex PCR. Of more than 150,000 clones listed, 70% to 80% are singletons. The data belong to a study of cytomegalovirus exposure and HLA in healthy donors. Study at large: There were around 100 million unique TCR beta sequences, drawn from roughly 200 million T cells, in an earlier analysis. As released early, the data held about 85 million unique TCRs from HLA-typed donors. Broader study findings: CMV serostatus was the sole immune exposure data available. Clonal expansion was found to be greater in HLA-associated TCR beta chains than in equally common others in a later analysis.

The clonotype comes from a man between 18 and 29 years old in good health and CMV-seronegative. The chain joins TRBV30 to TRBJ2-7; 9 bases fit TRBD1. The sequenced sample was PBMCs. The CDR3 region is CAWSTGTGIHEQYF. DNA for the CDR3: TGTGCCTGGAGTACCGGGACAGGGATCCACGAGCAGTACTTC. The whole variable domain, remainder taken from reference TRBV30 and TRBJ2-7, is SQTIHQWPATLVQPVGSPLSLECTVEGTSNPNLYWYRQAAGRGLQLLFYSVGIGQISSEVPQNLSASRPQDRQFILSSKKLLLSDSGFYLCAWSTGTGIHEQYFGPGTRLTVT.